This T cell receptor beta chain stems from a study of metastatic and nonmetastatic thyroid tumors. Under the authors' procedure: In papillary thyroid cancer, a distant-metastasis classifier was built using CDR3 differences across clinicopathological groups. Via MiXCR, TCRdb re-called the PCR reads. TCRdb's processing, not the authors', yielded these V and J calls. The sample contains about 47,000 clones, 20% to 25% of which appear only once. No treatment had been given to any patient before thyroid surgery. This clone has ten or more counts. After removal of 7 bases from V and 4 bases from J, the junction contained 8 bases not matched to a gene. Per the germline V gene, CDR1 is MNHEY and CDR2 is SMNVEV (reference sequence). CDR3 size: 16 residues.

The TCR was taken from a male donor with papillary thyroid cancer or a benign thyroid nodule (not recorded which). Some clones in this sample may be carry-over from other donors' samples. Sequencing was done on a sample of blood. This sequence joins TRBV27 and TRBJ2-1, with 12 positions matching TRBD2. The CDR3 DNA is TGTGCCAGCAAGACCTCCGGGACTAGCGGGTACAATGAGCAGTTCTTC. It yields the protein CASKTSGTSGYNEQFF.